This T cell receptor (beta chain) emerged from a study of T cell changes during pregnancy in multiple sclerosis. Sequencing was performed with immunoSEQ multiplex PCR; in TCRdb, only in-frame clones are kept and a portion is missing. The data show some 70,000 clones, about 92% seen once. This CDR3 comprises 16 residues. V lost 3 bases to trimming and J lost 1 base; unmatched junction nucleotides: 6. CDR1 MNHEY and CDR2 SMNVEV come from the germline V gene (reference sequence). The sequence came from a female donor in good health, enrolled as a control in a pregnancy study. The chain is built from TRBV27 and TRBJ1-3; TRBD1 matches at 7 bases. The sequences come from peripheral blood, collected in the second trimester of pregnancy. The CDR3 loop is CASSFHEGASGNTIYF. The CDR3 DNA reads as TGTGCCAGCAGTTTTCATGAGGGGGCTTCTGGAAACACCATATATTTT.